The 21 T cell receptor beta chains below all came from one sample that was sequenced in a study of blood T cells in healthy people across ages. A second about 6 to 11 cycle PCR used barcoded and J-beta primers. TCRdb passed the 5' RACE reads through MiXCR, listing each CDR3 protein once. The profile shows over 700,000 distinct CDR3 sequences, 53% of them singletons. Sequencing was carried out using blood. Every receptor here comes from an elderly man in good health.

CDR3 nucleotides: TGTGCCAGCACTAGGGCAGGGATACAAGAGACCCAGTACTTC. Protein sequence: CASTRAGIQETQYF. J is TRBJ2-5 and V is TRBV6-6; D might be TRBD1 (5 bases). CDR3 length: 14 amino acids. Trimming shortened V by 7 bases and J by 2 bases, and 14 bases separated the two germline ends. Germline V gene sequence: CDR1 MNHNY, CDR2 SVGAGI (reference sequence).

The chain uses TRBV5-1 and TRBJ1-1, with 7 bases that match TRBD1. The CDR3 length is 15 residues. Trimming took 0 bases from V and 4 from J; bases not matched to a gene: 6. Germline V gives CDR1 SGHRS, CDR2 YFSETQ. In DNA form, the CDR3 reads TGCGCCAGCAGCTTGGAGATAGGGGGCGTCACTGAAGCTTTCTTT. Translated, it gives CASSLEIGGVTEAFF.

This clonotype has only a few counts. The genes are TRBV20-1 and TRBJ2-1, with 11 bases fitting TRBD2. This CDR3 region has 15 residues. Germline V gene lookup returns CDR1 DFQATT and CDR2 SNEGSKA (reference sequence). Trimming cost V 3 bases and J 10 bases; bases outside gene matches: 11. The DNA of the CDR3 is TGCAGTGCTAGTGGGACTAGCGGATCATACGGCGAGCAGTTCTTC. The encoded protein is CSASGTSGSYGEQFF.

The CDR3 DNA reads TGCAGTGCTAGAGATCGGCAGGGGACCTACTATGGCTACACCTTC. Its protein product is CSARDRQGTYYGYTF. The genes are TRBV20-1 and TRBJ1-2, with D possibly being TRBD1 (6 bases). The CDR3 consists of 15 residues. With 0 bases removed from V and 3 bases from J, the gap between germline ends came to 14 bases. Germline V CDR1 and CDR2: DFQATT, SNEGSKA (reference sequence).

This sequence joins TRBV7-9 and TRBJ2-1; 7 bases fit TRBD2. CDR1 is SEHNR, CDR2 FQNEAQ, per germline (reference sequence). V shed 5 bases, J shed 4 bases, and the junction held 14 bases outside the gene matches. The CDR3 consists of 17 residues. CDR3 nucleotide sequence: TGTGCCAGCAGCCACCCCTTCTTTGCTAGCGGATACAATGAGCAGTTCTTC. Its protein is CASSHPFFASGYNEQFF.

The DNA for the CDR3 is TGTGCCAGCAGCTCCCCACAGGGGGCGAATGGCTACACCTTC. As protein: CASSSPQGANGYTF. The chain couples TRBV5-6 to TRBJ1-2; 9 bases match TRBD1. V lost 3 bases to trimming and J lost 6 bases; unmatched junction nucleotides: 6. Germline V gene sequence: CDR1 SGHDT, CDR2 YYEEEE. The CDR3 loop spans 14 amino acids.

In this sample, this clonotype turned up a few times. V is TRBV7-2 and J is TRBJ2-4; 8 bases line up with TRBD1. TRBJ2-7 explains the end of the DNA better; the J call may be wrong. Germline values: CDR1 SGHTA, CDR2 FQGNSA. The CDR3 has 15 residues. CDR3 loop: CASSPTRRQGYEQYF. For the CDR3, the DNA is TGTGCCAGCAGCCCTACACGGAGACAGGGGTACGAGCAGTACTTC.

This clonotype is a singleton in its sample. V gene TRBV20-1 combines with J gene TRBJ2-7; 7 bases are a match to TRBD1. Trimming at V came to 2 bases and at J to 0 bases, leaving 7 bases not matched to a gene. This CDR3 is 15 amino acids long. Germline-derived CDR1 and CDR2 are DFQATT and SNEGSKA (reference sequence). The CDR3 sequence is CSARSAAGGSYEQYF. The CDR3 region has the DNA TGCAGTGCTAGATCCGCGGCAGGGGGCTCCTACGAGCAGTACTTC.

The CDR3 spells CASSQGTSGRETQFF. In nucleotides, the CDR3 is TGCGCCAGCAGTCAAGGGACTAGCGGGAGGGAGACCCAGTTCTTC. The gene calls are TRBV5-1 and TRBJ2-5; TRBD2 matches 16 bases. The assigned J gene may be wrong: the sequence end matches TRBJ2-1 better. The CDR3 covers 15 residues. Germline CDR1 is SGHRS and CDR2 is YFSETQ.

This clonotype was counted between two and nine times. The J gene is TRBJ2-6, the V gene TRBV3-1, with a possible D match to TRBD1 (5 bases). The CDR3 sequence is 16 residues long. The V and J ends lost 0 bases and 4 bases respectively, with 10 bases between them. Looked up from germline, CDR1 is LGHDT and CDR2 is YNNKEL (reference sequence). The CDR3 loop reads CASSQDPGIGANVLTF. The CDR3 DNA is TGTGCCAGCAGCCAAGATCCAGGGATAGGGGCCAACGTCCTGACTTTC.

This clonotype was detected only a few times. The J gene is TRBJ2-7, the V gene TRBV15, with 7 bases aligning to TRBD1. The CDR3 has 16 residues. The V gene's germline CDR1 is LNHNV and CDR2 YYDKDF (reference sequence). Trimming removed 1 base from V and 1 base from J; junction bases left unmatched: 7. The CDR3 loop reads CATSRGKGANSYEQYF. The CDR3 DNA reads TGTGCCACCAGCAGAGGGAAGGGGGCGAATTCCTACGAGCAGTACTTC.

J is TRBJ2-3 and V is TRBV28, with D possibly matching TRBD2 (5 bases). V was shortened by 4 bases and J by 14 bases, with 22 bases between the two germline ends. Germline-derived CDR1 and CDR2 are MDHEN and SYDVKM. This CDR3 has 14 amino acids. The CDR3 sequence: CASSSERGHRYAYF. CDR3 coding DNA: TGTGCCAGCAGTTCGGAGCGCGGGCACAGATACGCGTATTTT.

Of note for this clonotype: This may arise from a read error, as a much more abundant clone is one base away. V gene TRBV25-1 combines with J gene TRBJ1-2; 10 nucleotides align to TRBD1. The V gene's germline CDR1 is MGHDK and CDR2 SYGVNS. This CDR3 is built from 15 residues. This chain's CDR3 is CAGSGRDRGNYGYTF. CDR3 DNA sequence: TGTGCCGGCAGTGGCCGGGACAGGGGAAACTATGGCTACACCTTC.

The V call is TRBV7-2, the J call TRBJ2-5; 7 positions match TRBD1. This CDR3 is 15 amino acids long. From germline, CDR1 is SGHTA and CDR2 FQGNSA. Losses at the gene ends were 1 base for V and 3 bases for J; bases not matched to a gene: 5. CDR3 loop: CASSLVQGRKETQYF. The CDR3 nucleotides read TGTGCCAGCAGCTTAGTACAGGGGCGAAAAGAGACCCAGTACTTC.

This clonotype turned up a few times. The chain employs TRBV28 and TRBJ2-4; D may be TRBD2 (6 bases). V lost 1 base and J lost 9, with 13 bases in between. This CDR3 comprises 14 residues. Germline CDR1 reads MDHEN; CDR2 reads SYDVKM. CDR3 in amino acids: CASSLYQGAGIQYF. CDR3 DNA sequence: TGTGCCAGCAGTTTATATCAGGGAGCGGGCATTCAGTACTTC.

The rearrangement links TRBV5-1 to TRBJ2-4, with D possibly being TRBD1 (7 bases). V was shortened by 4 bases and J by 0 bases, with 14 bases between the two germline ends. The CDR3 is 16 residues long. The germline V gene encodes CDR1 SGHRS and CDR2 YFSETQ. The CDR3 protein is CASSPEGASAKNIQYF. CDR3 bases: TGCGCCAGCAGCCCGGAGGGGGCGTCAGCCAAAAACATTCAGTACTTC.

The rearrangement joins TRBV7-9 to TRBJ2-3, with 13 bases aligning to TRBD2. The CDR3 loop spans 17 amino acids. Trimming cost V 6 bases and J 14 bases; bases outside gene matches: 20. The V gene's germline CDR1 is SEHNR and CDR2 FQNEAQ (reference sequence). Written as DNA, the CDR3 is TGTGCCAGCAGTCCTGGACTAGCGGGAGTTATGGACAGATACGCGTATTTT. As protein: CASSPGLAGVMDRYAYF.

The genes are TRBV7-9 and TRBJ2-1; 10 positions match TRBD2. V shed 2 bases, J shed 7 bases, and the junction held 14 bases outside the gene matches. The CDR3 is 18 amino acids. Germline V gene data show CDR1 as SEHNR and CDR2 as FQNEAQ (reference sequence). The CDR3 DNA reads as TGTGCCAGCAGCTTATACCCGATCCTAGCGGGAGTGTTGAATGAGCAGTTCTTC. Amino acid sequence: CASSLYPILAGVLNEQFF.

Regarding this clonotype: The junction differs from germline at one of its ends, possibly a read error. This rearrangement joins TRBV6-5 to TRBJ2-1; 9 bases fit TRBD2. Germline CDR1 is MNHEY and CDR2 is SVGAGI. The CDR3 has 16 amino acids. CDR3 region: CASSPRLAAVYKEQFF. The CDR3 DNA follows: TGTGCCAGCAGTCCCCGACTAGCGGCTGTCTACAAGGAGCAGTTCTTC.

The gene calls are TRBV7-2 and TRBJ2-1, with TRBD1 identical over 12 bases. Germline CDR1 reads SGHTA; CDR2 reads FQGNSA. Trimming removed 1 base from V and 7 bases from J; junction bases left unmatched: 5. CDR3 length: 16 residues. This CDR3 is CASSLGGTGGGNEQFF. The CDR3 nucleotides read TGTGCCAGCAGCTTAGGGGGGACAGGGGGCGGGAATGAGCAGTTCTTC.

The V gene is TRBV24-1, the J gene TRBJ1-1; possible D gene TRBD1, 5 bases. CDR1 and CDR2 (germline): KGHDR, SFDVKD. The CDR3 runs 16 residues. The ends were cut back, 1 base at V and 1 base at J, with 12 bases in the middle. The CDR3 region has the DNA TGTGCCACCAGTGATTTATCGACAGAAAAGAACACTGAAGCTTTCTTT. Translating gives CATSDLSTEKNTEAFF.